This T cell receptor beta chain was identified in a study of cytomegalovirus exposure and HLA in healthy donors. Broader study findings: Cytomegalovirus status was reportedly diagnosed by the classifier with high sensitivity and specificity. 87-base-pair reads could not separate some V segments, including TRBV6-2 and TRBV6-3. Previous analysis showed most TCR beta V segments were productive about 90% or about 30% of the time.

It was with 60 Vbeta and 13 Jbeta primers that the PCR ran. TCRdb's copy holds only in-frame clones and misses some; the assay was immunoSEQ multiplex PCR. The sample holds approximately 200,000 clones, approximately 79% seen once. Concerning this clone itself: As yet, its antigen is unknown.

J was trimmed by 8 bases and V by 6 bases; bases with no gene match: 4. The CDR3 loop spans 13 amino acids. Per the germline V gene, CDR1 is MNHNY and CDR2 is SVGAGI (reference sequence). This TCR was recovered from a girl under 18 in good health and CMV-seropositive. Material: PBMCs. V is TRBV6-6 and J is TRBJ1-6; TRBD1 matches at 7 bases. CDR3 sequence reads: CASRRDRDSPLHF. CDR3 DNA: TGTGCCAGCAGACGAGACAGGGATTCACCCCTCCACTTT.